Each of the 29 T cell receptor beta chains below was sequenced from the same sample in a study of cytomegalovirus exposure and HLA in healthy donors. The PCR made use of 60 Vbeta and 13 Jbeta primers. Some clones are missing from TCRdb's copy, which holds only in-frame ones; the method was immunoSEQ multiplex PCR. The data hold approximately 150,000 clones, with 75% observed a single time. Sequenced sample: PBMCs. The receptors here all came from a man between 18 and 35 years old in good health and CMV-seropositive.

The V and J genes are TRBV4-1 and TRBJ2-2; 7 positions agree with TRBD2. The V gene's germline CDR1 is MGHRA and CDR2 YSYEKL. Germline trimming cut 4 bases from V and 8 bases from J; bases unmatched to any gene: 10. The CDR3 contains 15 residues. This CDR3 is CASSPRGVRGGELFF. For the CDR3, the DNA is TGCGCCAGCAGCCCCCGGGGGGTGCGAGGAGGGGAGCTGTTTTTT.

The V and J genes are TRBV18 and TRBJ2-3; 11 bases fit TRBD2. Germline V gives CDR1 KGHSH, CDR2 LQKENI. This CDR3 spans 16 amino acids. After removal of 1 base from V and 5 bases from J, the junction contained 5 bases not matched to a gene. CDR3 loop: CASSPLTSGTLDTQYF. The DNA of the CDR3 is TGTGCCAGCTCACCACTGACTAGCGGGACGTTAGATACGCAGTATTTT.

The genes are TRBV9 and TRBJ2-4, with 10 bases lining up with TRBD2. The CDR3 loop spans 13 amino acids. Trimming cost V 6 bases and J 8 bases; bases outside gene matches: 5. The germline gives CDR1 SGDLS, CDR2 YYNGEE. In DNA, the CDR3 is TGTGCCAGCAACCCTAGCGGGAGTGACATTCAGTACTTC. This codes for CASNPSGSDIQYF.

This clone was seen a handful of times. The chain carries TRBV7-9 and TRBJ2-5; a possible D gene is TRBD2 (5 bases). The CDR3 length is 18 residues. V was cut by 0 bases and J by 2 bases, with 19 bases left in between. Germline V gene data show CDR1 as SEHNR and CDR2 as FQNEAQ (reference sequence). The CDR3 reads CASSLAGSAAGWQETQYF. The DNA of the CDR3 is TGTGCCAGCAGCTTAGCGGGAAGCGCGGCGGGTTGGCAAGAGACCCAGTACTTC. The full variable domain, rest sourced from reference TRBV7-9 and TRBJ2-5, is DTGVSQNPRHKITKRGQNVTFRCDPISEHNRLYWYRQTLGQGPEFLTYFQNEAQLEKSRLLSDRFSAERPKGSFSTLEIQRTEQGDSAMYLCASSLAGSAAGWQETQYFGPGTRLLVL.

The chain carries TRBV5-1 and TRBJ2-1; D is perhaps TRBD2 (6 bases). The V end lost 5 bases, the J end lost 9 bases, and 15 bases lay between the germline ends. CDR1 and CDR2 from the germline V gene are SGHRS and YFSETQ. CDR3 length: 13 amino acids. CDR3 residues: CASRYAGGAEQFF. For the CDR3, the DNA is TGCGCCAGCAGATATGCTGGAGGGGCTGAGCAGTTCTTC.

V is TRBV7-6 and J is TRBJ2-3; TRBD1 agrees at 7 bases. Germline assignment: CDR1 SGHVS and CDR2 FNYEAQ. V dropped 2 bases and J dropped 5; count of bases not matched to a gene: 1. The CDR3 covers 13 residues. The CDR3 sequence is CASSLRDRDTQYF. In DNA, the CDR3 is TGTGCCAGCAGCTTACGGGACAGAGATACGCAGTATTTT.

V is TRBV10-3 and J is TRBJ2-5; 9 positions match TRBD2. The CDR3 runs 15 residues. J gave up 1 base and V 6 bases, and 6 bases lay outside the gene matches. Looked up from germline, CDR1 is ENHRY and CDR2 is SYGVKD. The CDR3 coding sequence is TGTGCCATCAGGGGTAGCGGGGGATTCCAAGAGACCCAGTACTTC. This sequence encodes CAIRGSGGFQETQYF.

V and J are TRBV6-5 and TRBJ2-7; TRBD2 agrees at 9 bases. Germline CDR1 reads MNHEY; CDR2 reads SVGAGI. V shed 4 bases and J 6 bases; nucleotides not matched to a gene: 7. The CDR3 is made up of 14 amino acids. In DNA form, the CDR3 reads TGTGCCAGCAGTTTTAGCGGGAGCGGGGCCGAGCAGTACTTC. Translated, it gives CASSFSGSGAEQYF.

The CDR3 DNA follows: TGTGCCAGCAGTGACTCCGGGAGCTCCTACAATGAGCAGTTCTTC. As protein: CASSDSGSSYNEQFF. The chain uses TRBV6-4 and TRBJ2-1, with D tentatively TRBD2 (6 bases). Germline V gives CDR1 MRHNA, CDR2 SNTAGT. CDR3 length equals 15 residues. The V and J ends lost 0 bases and 0 bases respectively, with 6 bases between them.

The CDR3 sequence: CATSFGSSYEQYF. The DNA of the CDR3 is TGTGCCACCTCCTTCGGGTCGTCCTACGAGCAGTACTTC. The V and J genes are TRBV6-6 and TRBJ2-7; D not certain. Germline CDR1 is MNHNY and CDR2 is SVGAGI (reference sequence). The CDR3 extends over 13 amino acids. V lost 10 bases and J lost 1, with 14 bases in between.

The table lists this clone with a few counts. The rearrangement uses TRBV6-5 and TRBJ1-1; TRBD1 matches 8 bases. In germline, CDR1 is MNHEY, CDR2 SVGAGI. The CDR3 runs 15 residues. The V and J ends lost 11 bases and 1 base, in that order; junction bases with no gene match: 12. The CDR3 reads CAAGTGLRKNTEAFF. Written as DNA, the CDR3 is TGTGCCGCGGGGACAGGCCTGAGGAAGAACACTGAAGCTTTCTTT.

The count of this clone is one. V usage is TRBV5-1 and J usage is TRBJ2-1; D is ambiguous. CDR1 SGHRS and CDR2 YFSETQ come from the germline V gene. V lost 0 bases and J lost 1, with 11 bases in between. The CDR3 is made up of 16 amino acids. The CDR3 sequence: CASSLGGGMSYNEQFF. In DNA, the CDR3 is TGCGCCAGCAGCTTGGGAGGTGGTATGTCCTACAATGAGCAGTTCTTC. Based on the CDR3 plus reference TRBV5-1 and TRBJ2-1, the full variable domain is KAGVTQTPRYLIKTRGQQVTLSCSPISGHRSVSWYQQTPGQGLQFLFEYFSETQRNKGNFPGRFSGRQFSNSRSEMNVSTLELGDSALYLCASSLGGGMSYNEQFFGPGTRLTVL.

This clone was recorded only once. This chain uses TRBV6-1 with TRBJ2-7, with 9 bases aligning to TRBD1. The germline V gene has CDR1 MNHNS and CDR2 SASEGT. Losses at the gene ends were 2 bases for V and 1 base for J; bases not matched to a gene: 12. This CDR3 spans 18 amino acids. CDR3 in amino acids: CASSEQLRGQGLSYEQYF. The CDR3 bases are TGTGCCAGCAGTGAACAACTTCGGGGACAGGGATTATCCTACGAGCAGTACTTC.

This clone was observed a single time. CDR3 sequence (DNA): TGTGCCAGTAGTATTTATGGGGCCCCTGACACTGAAGCTTTCTTT. Its translation is CASSIYGAPDTEAFF. The V and J genes are TRBV19 and TRBJ1-1; possible D gene TRBD1, 5 bases. From germline, CDR1 is LNHDA and CDR2 SQIVND (reference sequence). The CDR3 covers 15 residues. The V and J ends lost 3 bases and 3 bases respectively, with 14 bases between them.

The V and J genes are TRBV18 and TRBJ2-3; 9 nucleotides align to TRBD2. V trimming: 0 bases; J trimming: 3 bases; junction bases outside the gene matches: 7. Looked up from germline, CDR1 is KGHSH and CDR2 is LQKENI. The CDR3 is made up of 17 amino acids. The CDR3 region is CASSPPGSGSKTDTQYF. The CDR3 DNA is TGTGCCAGCTCACCACCGGGTAGCGGGAGTAAAACAGATACGCAGTATTTT.

This chain joins TRBV19 and TRBJ1-5; 8 positions agree with TRBD1. This CDR3 is built from 14 residues. V dropped 6 bases and J dropped 3; count of bases not matched to a gene: 4. Germline V CDR1 and CDR2: LNHDA, SQIVND (reference sequence). The CDR3 nucleotides are TGTGCCAGTAGGGGACAGGCGTTCAATCAGCCCCAGCATTTT. Translation gives CASRGQAFNQPQHF. The full variable domain, completed using reference TRBV19 and TRBJ1-5, is DGGITQSPKYLFRKEGQNVTLSCEQNLNHDAMYWYRQDPGQGLRLIYYSQIVNDFQKGDIAEGYSVSREKKESFPLTVTSAQKNPTAFYLCASRGQAFNQPQHFGDGTRLSIL.

This clone has only a few counts. The rearrangement uses TRBV7-5 and TRBJ1-1. TRBV7-5 is a documented pseudogene. The CDR3 has 13 residues. The CDR3 coding sequence is TGTGTCAGAGCCTCCCCGACTTTCACTGAAGCTTTCTTT. This codes for CVRASPTFTEAFF.

The V gene is TRBV7-6, the J gene TRBJ2-7; 7 nucleotides agree with TRBD1. CDR1 and CDR2 from the germline V gene are SGHVS and FNYEAQ. Trimming at V came to 5 bases and at J to 5 bases, leaving 9 bases not matched to a gene. CDR3 length: 14 amino acids. CDR3 sequence (DNA): TGTGCCAGCAGCCCCCCCGGACAGGCCCACGAGCAGTACTTC. It codes for CASSPPGQAHEQYF.

This sequence joins TRBV4-1 and TRBJ2-1, with 10 bases aligning to TRBD2. This CDR3 has 18 residues. Germline-derived CDR1 and CDR2 are MGHRA and YSYEKL. Trimming cost V 1 base and J 6 bases; bases outside gene matches: 12. The CDR3 loop reads CASSQGVFYRTSGNEQFF. The CDR3 DNA reads as TGCGCCAGCAGCCAAGGTGTATTTTATAGGACTAGCGGCAATGAGCAGTTCTTC.

Comments on this clone: Sequence at one end of the junction differs from germline and may be a read error. The V gene is TRBV7-2, the J gene TRBJ2-3; the D is unclear. In germline, CDR1 is SGHTA, CDR2 FQGNSA. This CDR3 has 15 amino acids. CDR3 sequence reads: CPSSLNTAMRDTQYF. CDR3 DNA: TGTCCCAGCAGCTTAAATACGGCAATGAGGGATACGCAGTATTTT.

This rearrangement joins TRBV5-1 to TRBJ1-2, with 8 bases lining up with TRBD1. Trimming removed 4 bases from V and 8 bases from J; junction bases left unmatched: 10. This CDR3 has 14 amino acids. From germline, CDR1 is SGHRS and CDR2 YFSETQ. CDR3 region: CASSLGQGPRGYTF. In DNA, the CDR3 is TGCGCCAGCAGCCTCGGACAGGGTCCCCGGGGCTACACCTTC.

This CDR3 reads CATSRDAVTSTDTQYF. The CDR3 DNA sequence: TGTGCCACCAGCAGAGATGCCGTAACTAGCACAGATACGCAGTATTTT. The chain recombines TRBV15 with TRBJ2-3; D uncertain. There are 16 residues in the CDR3. CDR1 and CDR2 (germline): LNHNV, YYDKDF (reference sequence). V lost 0 bases and J lost 0, with 10 bases in between.

The genes are TRBV18 and TRBJ2-1, with TRBD2 matching over 8 bases. After removal of 5 bases from V and 6 bases from J, the junction contained 18 bases not matched to a gene. Germline-derived CDR1 and CDR2 are KGHSH and LQKENI. The CDR3 runs to 18 residues. The CDR3 loop reads CASSFSGTRAFLPNEQFF. Here the CDR3 DNA reads TGTGCCAGCTCATTTTCCGGGACTAGGGCCTTCCTACCCAATGAGCAGTTCTTC.

This clone was counted between two and nine times. This sequence joins TRBV10-3 and TRBJ2-5; D remains unclear. This CDR3 is built from 14 residues. The germline gives CDR1 ENHRY, CDR2 SYGVKD. V shed 7 bases and J shed 5 bases, with 17 bases lying between them. CDR3 DNA: TGTGCCATCAATGAAACCCCGGGTGGGGAGACCCAGTACTTC. Amino acid sequence: CAINETPGGETQYF.

The chain has TRBV19 and TRBJ2-1; 9 bases fit TRBD2. Germline V CDR1 and CDR2: LNHDA, SQIVND (reference sequence). V trimming: 5 bases; J trimming: 0 bases; junction bases outside the gene matches: 8. The CDR3 has 17 residues. The CDR3, as DNA: TGTGCCAGTAGTTTTAGACTAGCGGCGAGCTCCTACAATGAGCAGTTCTTC. It yields the protein CASSFRLAASSYNEQFF.

The rearrangement joins TRBV19 to TRBJ2-7; D is uncertain. Trimming shortened V by 5 bases and J by 7 bases, and 12 bases separated the two germline ends. The CDR3 contains 12 residues. Germline V gene sequence: CDR1 LNHDA, CDR2 SQIVND (reference sequence). The CDR3 reads CASSSNRGEQYF. The CDR3 DNA reads as TGTGCCAGTAGTTCTAACCGAGGAGAGCAGTACTTC.

There are a few counts of this clone. V is TRBV2 and J is TRBJ2-7; TRBD2 is a possible D gene (5 bases). The CDR3 length is 15 residues. The V and J ends lost 4 bases and 1 base respectively, with 14 bases between them. CDR1 and CDR2 (germline): SNHLY, FYNNEI. CDR3 sequence (DNA): TGTGCCAGCAGTGGCCTCGGACTCCGTTCCTACGAGCAGTACTTC. Translation gives CASSGLGLRSYEQYF.

The chain recombines TRBV18 with TRBJ2-2; D might be TRBD1 (6 bases). Germline V gives CDR1 KGHSH, CDR2 LQKENI. The CDR3 loop spans 16 amino acids. Trimming removed 0 bases from V and 1 base from J, with 9 bases in between. The CDR3, as DNA: TGTGCCAGCTCACCACCTCAGGGGTGGAACACCGGGGAGCTGTTTTTT. This gives the protein CASSPPQGWNTGELFF.

In this sample, this clone turned up a few times. The genes are TRBV5-1 and TRBJ1-2; D is perhaps TRBD1 (6 bases). The CDR3 runs 15 residues. The V and J ends lost 4 bases and 3 bases respectively, with 16 bases between them. Germline V lookup: CDR1 SGHRS, CDR2 YFSETQ. The DNA for the CDR3 is TGCGCCAGCAGCCCCAACAGGGACGTGTACTATGGCTACACCTTC. Translated, it gives CASSPNRDVYYGYTF.